The 8 T cell receptor beta chains below come from one sample, sequenced in a study of tumor-infiltrating lymphocytes in localized non-small cell lung cancer. TCRdb keeps only in-frame clones here, not all; method: immunoSEQ multiplex PCR. The table lists 20,000 to 25,000 clones, around 70% of them singletons. What was sequenced was lung tumor tissue. The receptors were sampled from a human donor with non-small cell lung cancer.

This chain connects TRBV28 to TRBJ2-7, with TRBD1 matching 8 bases. The CDR3 consists of 15 residues. Germline V gene sequence: CDR1 MDHEN, CDR2 SYDVKM. J gave up 6 bases and V 5 bases, and 12 bases lay outside the gene matches. The CDR3 nucleotides read TGTGCCAGCAGTCCCACTCGGGACAGGTGGGTCGAGCAGTACTTC. Residues: CASSPTRDRWVEQYF.

Sample share makes this clone medium-sized. The chain employs TRBV6-6 and TRBJ1-1; D unclear. This CDR3 is 13 amino acids long. V was cut by 2 bases and J by 2 bases, with 6 bases left in between. Germline-derived CDR1 and CDR2 are MNHNY and SVGAGI (reference sequence). CDR3 bases: TGTGCCAGCAGTTACGAGTTCAACACTGAAGCTTTCTTT. Translated: CASSYEFNTEAFF.

The V and J genes are TRBV4-2 and TRBJ1-5, with D hard to call. Germline values: CDR1 LGHNA, CDR2 YNFKEQ. V lost 4 bases to trimming and J lost 4 bases, with 8 bases between them. This CDR3 spans 13 amino acids. The CDR3: CASSPELNQPQHF. As DNA, the CDR3 is TGTGCCAGCAGCCCGGAATTAAATCAGCCCCAGCATTTT.

The chain is built from TRBV19 and TRBJ2-1; 14 bases match TRBD2. CDR3 length: 16 residues. V lost 6 bases to trimming and J lost 1 base; unmatched junction nucleotides: 2. The germline V gene encodes CDR1 LNHDA and CDR2 SQIVND (reference sequence). The CDR3 DNA reads TGTGCCAGTAGGACTAGCGGGAGGGGTTCCTACAATGAGCAGTTCTTC. Protein: CASRTSGRGSYNEQFF. The whole variable domain, remainder taken from reference TRBV19 and TRBJ2-1, is DGGITQSPKYLFRKEGQNVTLSCEQNLNHDAMYWYRQDPGQGLRLIYYSQIVNDFQKGDIAEGYSVSREKKESFPLTVTSAQKNPTAFYLCASRTSGRGSYNEQFFGPGTRLTVL.

This clone was counted a few times. The chain carries TRBV5-4 and TRBJ2-1; 8 bases fit TRBD1. Germline V CDR1 and CDR2: SGHNT, YYREEE (reference sequence). This CDR3 region has 14 residues. Unmatched junction bases numbered 4, after V lost 4 bases and J lost 4 bases. CDR3 sequence reads: CASSTGQVYNEQFF. CDR3 DNA sequence: TGTGCCAGCAGCACGGGACAGGTTTACAATGAGCAGTTCTTC.

This chain connects TRBV7-2 to TRBJ1-1; D uncertain. CDR1 is SGHTA and CDR2 is FQGNSA in the germline V gene. This CDR3 comprises 12 residues. Trimming shortened V by 2 bases and J by 5 bases, and 6 bases separated the two germline ends. CDR3 sequence reads: CASSLLGTEAFF. Written as DNA, the CDR3 is TGTGCCAGCAGCTTACTTGGGACTGAAGCTTTCTTT.

The V call is TRBV4-3, the J call TRBJ2-1; no clear D gene. The CDR3 has 17 amino acids. Germline V lookup: CDR1 LGHNA, CDR2 YSLEER. Between the trimmed V and J ends, which lost 6 bases and 0 bases, there was a span of 18 bases. The chain's CDR3 is CASSLPSGQSSYNEQFF. As DNA, the CDR3 is TGCGCCAGCAGTCTCCCCTCCGGGCAGAGCTCCTACAATGAGCAGTTCTTC.

V gene TRBV27 combines with J gene TRBJ2-1; D is perhaps TRBD1 (5 bases). The ends were cut back, 3 bases at V and 0 bases at J, with 9 bases in the middle. Germline V gene data show CDR1 as MNHEY and CDR2 as SMNVEV (reference sequence). The CDR3 sequence is 15 residues long. This CDR3 is CASSLRQGSYNEQFF. DNA of the CDR3: TGTGCCAGCAGTTTGAGGCAGGGCTCCTACAATGAGCAGTTCTTC.